This T cell receptor (beta chain) was recorded in a study of T cells after yellow fever vaccination. Points from the study as a whole: Any FACS-sorted repertoire could hold abundant clonotypes that contaminate it from the bulk population.

Points on this clonotype: Its antigen remains unidentified.

The V end lost 7 bases, the J end lost 5 bases, and 13 bases lay between the germline ends. The CDR3 runs to 13 residues. The germline CDR1 and CDR2 sequences are LNHNV and YYDKDF (reference sequence). Via MiXCR, TCRdb re-called the 5' RACE reads, giving one row per CDR3 protein. The sample holds hundreds of thousands of distinct CDR3 sequences; approximately 13% are singletons and the top ten take over 12%. This receptor was taken from a man aged 25-45 years who received the YFV17D yellow fever vaccine. The starting material was PBMCs, obtained on the day of the yellow fever booster vaccination. This rearrangement joins TRBV15 to TRBJ2-3; possible D gene TRBD1, 6 bases. The CDR3, as DNA: TGTGCCACCAAGACAGGAGGCATAGATACGCAGTATTTT. This codes for CATKTGGIDTQYF.